The TCR beta chain under discussion was sequenced for a study of blood T cell repertoires in COVID-19. Study at large: Sites across the United States, Italy and Spain contributed samples from acute and convalescent COVID-19. Sample material is recorded as cDNA or gDNA derived from T cells, B-cell-depleted T cells, or PBMCs.

Authors' data handling: Reference gene primer amplification gave estimated nucleated cell counts. Data came from immunoSEQ multiplex PCR; TCRdb stores just in-frame clones and leaves some out. V and J calls and clone size are copied from that table; D and trimming were computed from the DNA. The sample includes roughly 100,000 clones, around 90% of them seen just once. V gave up 5 bases and J gave up 0 bases, with 13 bases separating them. CDR1 is SGHNT and CDR2 is YENEEA in the germline V gene. This CDR3 has 16 amino acids. The sample consisted of peripheral blood. The clonotype was recovered from a man aged 50 to 59 with acute or convalescent COVID-19. The chain uses TRBV11-3 and TRBJ2-2; D possibly corresponds to TRBD2 (5 bases). CDR3 loop: CASSPALAPNTGELFF. DNA for the CDR3: TGTGCCAGCAGCCCCGCTCTAGCACCGAACACCGGGGAGCTGTTTTTT.